This T cell receptor (beta chain) was captured by sequencing in a study of blood T cell repertoires in COVID-19. Background on the study: Both acute and convalescent COVID-19 samples were obtained from the United States, Italy and Spain. The analysed material was cDNA or gDNA that came from T cells, B-cell-depleted T cells, or PBMCs.

Patients from Seattle were sampled longitudinally, starting during active infection. Trimming stripped 0 bases from V and 1 base from J, with 4 bases between. The germline CDR1 and CDR2 sequences are SGHRS and YFSETQ. This CDR3 contains 13 residues. As originally analysed: Amplified reference gene primers provided the basis for estimating nucleated cell counts. Measured with immunoSEQ multiplex PCR; TCRdb has only the in-frame clones, and not every one. V, J and clone size derive from that table, while D and trimming were established from the DNA sequence. Here the sample spans 45,000 to 70,000 clones, about 85% being singletons. This clone occurred a few times.

This chain uses TRBV5-1 with TRBJ1-1; D gene uncertain. The sequence came from a woman older than 75 with COVID-19, enrolled during active disease. Sequenced input: peripheral blood. The CDR3 here is CASSLDRNTEAFF. The CDR3 region has the DNA TGCGCCAGCAGCTTGGACAGGAACACTGAAGCTTTCTTT. The whole variable domain, filled in from reference TRBV5-1 and TRBJ1-1, reads KAGVTQTPRYLIKTRGQQVTLSCSPISGHRSVSWYQQTPGQGLQFLFEYFSETQRNKGNFPGRFSGRQFSNSRSEMNVSTLELGDSALYLCASSLDRNTEAFFGQGTRLTVV.